This T cell receptor (beta chain) was identified in a study of blood T cell repertoires in COVID-19 (dated by TCRdb to the early 2020s). Regarding the complete study: Recovered participants in ImmuneRACE Cohort 3 were defined as having two consecutive negative NP/OP PCR tests, clearance from a healthcare professional, or resolution of symptoms. The samples were drawn from two sources: the first 160 participants of the ongoing ImmuneRACE study, and 1,000 to 1,500 subjects contributed by 6 global collaborators. HLA class I and class II types, where available, came from metadata supplied by the sample provider rather than from assay-based typing. Samples covering the acute and convalescent phases of COVID-19 were provided by collaborators in the United States, Italy and Spain. The prospective study material was composed of cDNA or gDNA derived from T cells, B-cell-depleted T cells, or PBMCs. The sample metadata nearly always contained a de-identified subject ID, COVID-19 status, age in years and sex. The dataset comprised deeply sampled blood TCRbeta repertoires from subjects exposed to, actively infected with, or recovered from COVID-19. A freely available public database, intended as a resource for researchers studying the immune response to SARS-CoV-2, is where the repertoires were released.

The immunoSEQ Assay, a bias-controlled multiplex PCR, was used to amplify TCRbeta CDR3 regions from genomic DNA. Per the original workflow: Within the assay, amplification of reference gene primers was used to estimate how many nucleated cells each sample contained. Sequence reads were collapsed and filtered to measure the absolute abundance of every unique TCRbeta CDR3 rearrangement. For each sample, productive Simpson clonality was calculated by taking the square root of Simpson's diversity index across productive rearrangements. TCRdb provides this immuneACCESS table in a form limited to in-frame rearrangements. Some clones are lacking; in checked studies, under half of them reflect an unresolved V gene, and why the rest are absent is not known. V, J and clone size are taken as reported in that table, and D and trimming were inferred from the DNA itself. In all, the sample holds fewer than 200,000 clones, and around three quarters of those were seen once. Clones ranked in the top ten supply 19% of the sample.

Overall results and qualifications from the work: Clinical and demographic metadata were provided uncurated, with the amount varying by source and participant.

The germline V gene (reference sequence) supplies CDR1 LNHDA and CDR2 SQIVND. From the cysteine up to the phenylalanine, the CDR3 has a length of 15 residues. Only the CDR3 region is kept as DNA, spanning 45 bases read in frame from base 1. V loses 6 bases of germline sequence and J loses 2 bases, and the interval between the two ends is 14 bases. Enrolling through a virtual design, the prospective study's participants ranged in age from roughly 18 to 90 years and lived across approximately 25 United States geographic areas. Cohort assignment in the prospective study relied on participant-reported clinical history from a screening survey and a study questionnaire. Mobile phlebotomists in the prospective study collected whole blood, serum and a nasopharyngeal or oropharyngeal swab from every participant. Participants in the prospective study had the option to provide additional blood draws and questionnaires over an approximately two-month period. Before DNA extraction, prospective study blood samples were shipped either frozen or at room temperature.

As regards this clone: Its antigen target is currently unknown. No base-level quality is on record; no much larger clone is a single base apart.

The sequenced sample consisted of PBMCs or T cells enriched from blood (not recorded which). The rearranged segments are TRBV19 and TRBJ1-5; confidence is insufficient to name the D gene. This sequence was found in a woman between 65 and 79 years old in a cohort exposed to, infected with or recovered from COVID-19 (not recorded which). The CDR3 amino acid sequence is: CASSNSPIGNQPQHF. The nucleotide sequence reads TGTGCCAGTAGCAACTCACCCATCGGCAATCAGCCCCAGCATTTT. With the portions outside the CDR3 filled from the reference TRBV19 and TRBJ1-5 genes, the complete variable region becomes DGGITQSPKYLFRKEGQNVTLSCEQNLNHDAMYWYRQDPGQGLRLIYYSQIVNDFQKGDIAEGYSVSREKKESFPLTVTSAQKNPTAFYLCASSNSPIGNQPQHFGDGTRLSIL.